What follows are 24 T cell receptor beta chains derived from one specimen sequenced in a study of blood T cell repertoires in COVID-19. Sequencing was performed with immunoSEQ multiplex PCR; in TCRdb, only in-frame clones are kept and a portion is missing. The sample lists about 370,000 clones; approximately 90% were seen once. Sequencing used PBMCs or T cells enriched from blood (not recorded which). The receptors were gathered from a man in his late teens or twenties who had recovered from COVID-19.

V gene TRBV11-3 combines with J gene TRBJ2-1; 8 bases fit TRBD1. V was pared by 3 bases and J by 7 bases, with 8 bases of the junction left unmatched. CDR3 size: 15 residues. Germline loops: CDR1 SGHNT, CDR2 YENEEA. CDR3 in amino acids: CASSFRQGRSNEQFF. The CDR3 coding sequence is TGTGCCAGCAGCTTTAGACAGGGGAGATCGAATGAGCAGTTCTTC.

V is TRBV27 and J is TRBJ1-2; the D gene is possibly TRBD1 (5 bases). The germline V and J ends were trimmed by 8 bases and 7 bases, with 20 bases remaining between them. CDR3 length: 14 amino acids. CDR1 and CDR2 from the germline V gene are MNHEY and SMNVEV (reference sequence). The CDR3 is CASQPWSGTGGYTF. CDR3 DNA: TGTGCCAGCCAACCCTGGTCAGGGACTGGTGGCTACACCTTC.

The CDR3 reads CASSYGRFLNTEAFF. The CDR3 bases are TGTGCCAGCAGTTACGGGCGATTTCTGAACACTGAAGCTTTCTTT. J is TRBJ1-1 and V is TRBV6-5; D is ambiguous. V lost 2 bases and J 0 bases, leaving 10 bases between the germline ends. The length of the CDR3 is 15 residues. Germline V lookup: CDR1 MNHEY, CDR2 SVGAGI.

This chain joins TRBV5-5 and TRBJ2-1; D is perhaps TRBD1 (6 bases). Germline loops: CDR1 SGHKS, CDR2 YYEKEE (reference sequence). The CDR3 runs to 16 residues. Trimming shortened V by 3 bases and J by 2 bases, and 15 bases separated the two germline ends. The CDR3 coding sequence is TGTGCCAGCAGCTCAGGGTGGGGGCGCACCTACAATGAGCAGTTCTTC. Protein sequence: CASSSGWGRTYNEQFF.

The chain joins TRBV28 to TRBJ2-1; 12 nucleotides agree with TRBD2. With 6 bases clipped from V and 0 bases from J, the junction kept 6 bases outside the gene matches. The CDR3 sequence is 17 residues long. CDR1 MDHEN and CDR2 SYDVKM come from the germline V gene. The CDR3 sequence is CASSRTSGIRSYNEQFF. The CDR3 nucleotides read TGTGCCAGCAGCCGGACTAGCGGGATCCGCTCCTACAATGAGCAGTTCTTC.

The J gene is TRBJ2-2, the V gene TRBV29-1; D gene ambiguous. Deletions cut 3 bases from V and 2 bases from J, with 10 bases between. Germline loops: CDR1 SQVTM, CDR2 ANQGSEA. This CDR3 spans 14 amino acids. The CDR3 region has the DNA TGCAGCGTTGAGGCCCGAGGAAACACCGGGGAGCTGTTTTTT. This sequence encodes CSVEARGNTGELFF.

The chain carries TRBV29-1 and TRBJ2-7, with TRBD2 as a possible D gene (6 bases). The CDR3 has 13 residues. The V gene's germline CDR1 is SQVTM and CDR2 ANQGSEA. The V end lost 6 bases, the J end lost 0 bases, and 12 bases lay between the germline ends. In nucleotides, the CDR3 is TGCAGCGTGGAGGCGGGATCCTCCTACGAGCAGTACTTC. Its protein is CSVEAGSSYEQYF.

V is TRBV9 and J is TRBJ1-2; possible D gene TRBD1, 5 bases. The CDR3 extends over 14 amino acids. V was pared by 3 bases and J by 5 bases, with 14 bases between. CDR1 and CDR2 from the germline V gene are SGDLS and YYNGEE. The CDR3 DNA sequence: TGTGCCAGCAGCGGTTCCGGGGGTTGGTATGGCTACACCTTC. Residues: CASSGSGGWYGYTF.

This clone was observed a single time. The rearrangement uses TRBV9 and TRBJ2-3, with 9 bases fitting TRBD2. This CDR3 comprises 16 residues. Trimming took 4 bases from V and 0 from J; bases not matched to a gene: 6. Germline lookup yields CDR1 SGDLS and CDR2 YYNGEE. CDR3 protein: CASSSLAGASTDTQYF. In nucleotides, the CDR3 is TGTGCCAGCAGCTCCTTAGCGGGAGCTAGCACAGATACGCAGTATTTT.

The chain employs TRBV30 and TRBJ2-3; 7 nucleotides match TRBD1. The CDR3 runs 13 residues. Germline V gene sequence: CDR1 GTSNPN, CDR2 SVGIG (reference sequence). V dropped 4 bases and J dropped 4; count of bases not matched to a gene: 5. CDR3: CAWMVGGADTQYF. CDR3 bases: TGTGCCTGGATGGTAGGGGGCGCAGATACGCAGTATTTT.

This chain connects TRBV24-1 to TRBJ2-7; 12 bases are shared with TRBD1. The CDR3 length is 15 residues. CDR1 is KGHDR and CDR2 is SFDVKD in the germline V gene. Trimming at V came to 4 bases and at J to 5 bases, leaving 5 bases not matched to a gene. The CDR3, as DNA: TGTGCCACCAGTGACCCTGGGACAGGGGGCGACGAGCAGTACTTC. It is translated as CATSDPGTGGDEQYF.

V is TRBV3-1 (or the pseudogene TRBV3-2) and J is TRBJ2-3, with D perhaps TRBD1 (6 bases). Per the germline V gene, CDR1 is LGHDT and CDR2 is YNNKEL (reference sequence). Trimming stripped 3 bases from V and 4 bases from J, with 8 bases between. The CDR3 contains 13 residues. Written as DNA, the CDR3 is TGTGCCAGCAGCCATTCAGGGGCAGATACGCAGTATTTT. It specifies CASSHSGADTQYF.

This clone has only a few counts. The chain combines TRBV27 with TRBJ1-1; 7 bases are shared with TRBD1. Germline V gene sequence: CDR1 MNHEY, CDR2 SMNVEV (reference sequence). With 5 bases clipped from V and 1 base from J, the junction kept 4 bases outside the gene matches. The CDR3 sequence is 14 residues long. CDR3 region: CASSRSGGNTEAFF. The CDR3 region has the DNA TGTGCCAGCAGTCGCTCAGGGGGGAACACTGAAGCTTTCTTT.

The chain is built from TRBV6-5 and TRBJ1-3; D uncertain. V lost 7 bases to trimming and J lost 0 bases, with 4 bases between them. CDR3 length: 12 amino acids. Germline loops: CDR1 MNHEY, CDR2 SVGAGI. CDR3 residues: CASTSSGNTIYF. The CDR3 DNA follows: TGTGCCAGCACCAGCTCTGGAAACACCATATATTTT.

The J gene is TRBJ1-1, the V gene TRBV5-1, with D maybe TRBD1 (5 bases). The CDR3 spans 13 residues. The V end was cut by 0 bases, the J end by 12 bases, with 15 bases between. Per the germline V gene, CDR1 is SGHRS and CDR2 is YFSETQ. CDR3 sequence reads: CASSLGGTPVTFF. The CDR3 nucleotides read TGCGCCAGCAGCTTGGGGGGCACCCCCGTGACTTTCTTT.

The chain uses TRBV5-5 and TRBJ1-5, with D maybe TRBD1 (5 bases). Germline-derived CDR1 and CDR2 are SGHKS and YYEKEE (reference sequence). V lost 4 bases, J lost 1 base, and 9 bases lay in between. The CDR3 spans 14 residues. The CDR3 bases are TGTGCCAGCAGCAAGGACATCAGCAATCAGCCCCAGCATTTT. Translated, it gives CASSKDISNQPQHF.

The chain uses TRBV5-6 and TRBJ2-4; D perhaps matches TRBD2 (5 bases). The V end was cut by 5 bases, the J end by 1 base, with 7 bases between. Germline V gene lookup returns CDR1 SGHDT and CDR2 YYEEEE. The CDR3 is 13 amino acids. The DNA for the CDR3 is TGTGCCAGCAGGAGGAGGGCCAAAAACATTCAGTACTTC. This sequence encodes CASRRRAKNIQYF.

The rearrangement links TRBV11-2 to TRBJ2-7, with 7 bases aligning to TRBD2. Per germline, CDR1 SGHAT and CDR2 FQNNGV. After removal of 7 bases from V and 2 bases from J, the junction contained 8 bases not matched to a gene. CDR3 length: 14 residues. CDR3 DNA: TGTGCCAGCACTAGACCGGGACTACCCTACGAGCAGTACTTC. Protein product: CASTRPGLPYEQYF.

The V gene is TRBV6-2 or TRBV6-3, the J gene TRBJ2-2; TRBD2 aligns across 8 bases. J was trimmed by 6 bases and V by 2 bases; bases with no gene match: 8. This CDR3 has 16 residues. Germline CDR1 MNHEY, CDR2 SVGEGT. Here the CDR3 DNA reads TGTGCCAGCAGTTACGTGCTAGCGGGTTCATCCGGGGAGCTGTTTTTT. Its protein product is CASSYVLAGSSGELFF.

This clone appeared a few times. CDR3 protein: CASSSYPLSGQTSSYNEQFF. The CDR3 coding sequence is TGTGCCAGCAGTTCTTACCCACTATCGGGACAGACGAGCTCCTACAATGAGCAGTTCTTC. The chain employs TRBV28 and TRBJ2-1; 7 bases fit TRBD1. After removal of 4 bases from V and 0 bases from J, the junction contained 18 bases not matched to a gene. This CDR3 comprises 20 residues. Germline V lookup: CDR1 MDHEN, CDR2 SYDVKM.

CDR3 in DNA: TGCGCCAGCAGCTCGCCGGGACAGGGGCGAACCTCCACCTTC. It yields the protein CASSSPGQGRTSTF. V is TRBV5-1 and J is TRBJ1-2; TRBD1 matches at 10 bases. This CDR3 contains 14 residues. CDR1 is SGHRS, CDR2 YFSETQ, per germline. The trim removed 3 bases at V and 13 bases at J, leaving 12 bases unmatched.

This chain connects TRBV11-2 to TRBJ2-3; 9 bases agree with TRBD2. V lost 2 bases and J lost 2; bases outside the gene matches: 2. The CDR3 contains 15 residues. Germline values: CDR1 SGHAT, CDR2 FQNNGV. Here the CDR3 DNA reads TGTGCCAGCAGCTTAATAGCGGGAGCCACAGATACGCAGTATTTT. Amino acids: CASSLIAGATDTQYF.

This clone came up once. The CDR3 loop reads CASSLKPLTAGGRGYGYTF. CDR3 nucleotides: TGTGCCAGCAGTCTGAAACCCCTTACAGCTGGGGGCAGAGGCTATGGCTACACCTTC. V gene TRBV27 combines with J gene TRBJ1-2; D might be TRBD1 (6 bases). Trimming shortened V by 5 bases and J by 4 bases, and 29 bases separated the two germline ends. Germline V gives CDR1 MNHEY, CDR2 SMNVEV (reference sequence). The length of the CDR3 is 19 residues.

This clone was observed a single time. V gene TRBV6-5 combines with J gene TRBJ2-5, with D perhaps matching TRBD2 (6 bases). CDR3 length: 13 residues. The germline V gene encodes CDR1 MNHEY and CDR2 SVGAGI. Trimming took 7 bases from V and 5 from J, leaving 14 bases between them. The CDR3 region is CASIVGGVETQYF. DNA of the CDR3: TGTGCCAGCATTGTAGGCGGGGTTGAGACCCAGTACTTC.